The 14 T cell receptor beta chains in this list originate from one sample, sequenced in a study of T cells expressing NK-cell markers. TCRdb reanalyzed the 5' RACE reads, giving one entry per CDR3 protein sequence and no DNA. The sample is made up of some 300,000 distinct CDR3 sequences, and the top ten hold approximately 0.41% of it. Sequencing input: blood T cells: a sorted CD56 or NKG2C T cell subset, CD4+ or CD8+ T cells, or bulk PBMC T cells (not recorded which). The receptor set was obtained from a man in his late teens or twenties in good health.

This rearrangement joins TRBV7-9 to TRBJ1-1; TCRdb outputs TRBD1, but without DNA this stays unchecked. CDR3 length equals 15 residues. Per germline, CDR1 SEHNR and CDR2 FQNEAQ (reference sequence). The CDR3 region is CASSLSDRGHTEAFF.

The chain uses TRBV19 and TRBJ1-3. CDR3 length: 17 residues. Per the germline V gene, CDR1 is LNHDA and CDR2 is SQIVND (reference sequence). CDR3 protein: CARTFYPGGSTGNTIYF.

The chain has TRBV5-1 and TRBJ2-1; the TCRdb D gene call, TRBD1, has no DNA to confirm it. Looked up from germline, CDR1 is SGHRS and CDR2 is YFSETQ. This CDR3 contains 13 residues. CDR3: CASSLPPGREQFF. The whole variable domain, filled in from reference TRBV5-1 and TRBJ2-1, reads KAGVTQTPRYLIKTRGQQVTLSCSPISGHRSVSWYQQTPGQGLQFLFEYFSETQRNKGNFPGRFSGRQFSNSRSEMNVSTLELGDSALYLCASSLPPGREQFFGPGTRLTVL.

This rearrangement joins TRBV27 to TRBJ2-3; TCRdb gives TRBD1 as the D gene, but with no DNA this cannot be confirmed. Per germline, CDR1 MNHEY and CDR2 SMNVEV (reference sequence). The CDR3 loop spans 13 amino acids. The CDR3 sequence is CASSWRGRDTQYF.

The V and J genes are TRBV20-1 and TRBJ2-1. Germline lookup yields CDR1 DFQATT and CDR2 SNEGSKA (reference sequence). There are 15 residues in the CDR3. CDR3 residues: CSARDGAGHLNEQFF.

CDR3 sequence: CSVRVLLSETQYF. This rearrangement joins TRBV29-1 to TRBJ2-5; checking the TCRdb D call of TRBD2 is not possible without DNA. The CDR3 runs to 13 residues. CDR1 is SQVTM, CDR2 ANQGSEA, per germline. The full variable domain, in which reference TRBV29-1 and TRBJ2-5 provide the parts outside the CDR3, is SAVISQKPSRDICQRGTSLTIQCQVDSQVTMMFWYRQQPGQSLTLIATANQGSEATYESGFVIDKFPISRPNLTFSTLTVSNMSPEDSSIYLCSVRVLLSETQYFGPGTRLLVL.

The chain joins TRBV5-1 to TRBJ2-1; TCRdb outputs TRBD1, but without DNA this stays unchecked. The CDR3 consists of 13 residues. The germline V gene encodes CDR1 SGHRS and CDR2 YFSETQ. The CDR3 sequence: CASSTGSGGRQFF.

This chain joins TRBV5-5 and TRBJ2-1. The CDR3 covers 16 residues. Germline values: CDR1 SGHKS, CDR2 YYEKEE (reference sequence). CDR3 region: CASSFGKLSSYNEQFF.

The chain recombines TRBV20-1 with TRBJ2-3; TCRdb reports TRBD2, a call that lacks DNA to check it against. There are 17 residues in the CDR3. The germline V gene has CDR1 DFQATT and CDR2 SNEGSKA (reference sequence). The chain's CDR3 is CSARSAGLAGVADTQYF.

The rearrangement links TRBV5-1 to TRBJ2-3; the D gene TCRdb calls, TRBD2, cannot be checked with no DNA. Germline values: CDR1 SGHRS, CDR2 YFSETQ. This CDR3 region has 16 residues. The CDR3 loop is CASSPGLAGASDTQYF.

The genes are TRBV7-2 and TRBJ2-7; absent DNA, TCRdb's TRBD1 call cannot be checked. Germline loops: CDR1 SGHTA, CDR2 FQGNSA. The CDR3 is made up of 15 amino acids. The CDR3 protein is CASSLARWGAYEQYF.

The rearrangement uses TRBV27 and TRBJ1-5. The CDR3 is 13 amino acids. CDR1 and CDR2 from the germline V gene are MNHEY and SMNVEV (reference sequence). CDR3: CASSQRRDQPQHF.

The rearrangement joins TRBV6-2 or TRBV6-3 to TRBJ2-5; no DNA is available, so the TRBD2 call from TCRdb remains unchecked. This CDR3 is built from 16 residues. Looked up from germline, CDR1 is MNHEY and CDR2 is SVGEGT. The CDR3 here is CASNPREFRPTETQYF.

V usage is TRBV29-1 and J usage is TRBJ2-3. CDR3 length: 13 amino acids. The germline gives CDR1 SQVTM, CDR2 ANQGSEA. The chain's CDR3 is CSVDPTRTDTQYF.